This paragraph reports one T cell receptor (beta chain). Profiled with immunoSEQ multiplex PCR; TCRdb holds only in-frame clones, not every one. The sample lists a few hundred thousand clones; around 90% were seen once. This specimen comes from a study of control samples from healthy donors and cancer patients. The V end lost 0 bases, the J end lost 10 bases, and 6 bases lay between the germline ends. The length of the CDR3 is 12 residues. The germline gives CDR1 SGHTA, CDR2 FQGTGA. Sequenced: PBMCs. V usage is TRBV7-3 and J usage is TRBJ2-2, with D hard to call. The TCR comes from a man between 35 and 55 years old with head and neck cancer. CDR3 region: CASSLTSAELFF. DNA of the CDR3: TGTGCCAGCAGCTTAACTTCAGCGGAGCTGTTTTTT. The full variable domain, with the rest looked up from reference TRBV7-3 and TRBJ2-2, is GAGVSQTPSNKVTEKGKYVELRCDPISGHTALYWYRQSLGQGPEFLIYFQGTGAADDSGLPNDRFFAVRPEGSVSTLKIQRTERGDSAVYLCASSLTSAELFFGEGSRLTVL.